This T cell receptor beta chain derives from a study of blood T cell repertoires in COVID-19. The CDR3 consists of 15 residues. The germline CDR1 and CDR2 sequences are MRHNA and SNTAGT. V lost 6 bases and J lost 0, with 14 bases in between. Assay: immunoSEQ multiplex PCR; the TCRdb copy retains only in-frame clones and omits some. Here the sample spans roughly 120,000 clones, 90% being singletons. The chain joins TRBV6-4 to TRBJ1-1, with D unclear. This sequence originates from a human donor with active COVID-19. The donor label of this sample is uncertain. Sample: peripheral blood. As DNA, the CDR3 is TGTGCCAGCAGGCGATCGGAGGGCATGAACACTGAAGCTTTCTTT. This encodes CASRRSEGMNTEAFF.